Below are 10 T cell receptor beta chains sequenced from a single sample in a study of a mutant IDH1 vaccine in newly diagnosed glioma. Some clones are missing from TCRdb's copy, which holds only in-frame ones; the method was immunoSEQ multiplex PCR. Of approximately 47,000 clones listed, more than 75% are singletons. Specified time point: week 35, safety follow-up. Doses of 300 ug of mutant IDH1 20-mer peptide were given with topical imiquimod. These receptors have no known antigen. The sequences come from PBMCs, collected from a glioma patient whose treatment included an IDH1 peptide vaccine. These receptors were obtained from a middle-aged woman with glioma.

This chain links TRBV5-4 with TRBJ2-7, with 13 positions matching TRBD2. There are 19 residues in the CDR3. Trimming removed 3 bases from V and 2 bases from J; junction bases left unmatched: 14. Germline loops: CDR1 SGHNT, CDR2 YYREEE (reference sequence). The CDR3 region has the DNA TGTGCCAGCAGCTCCCCCGGGCAAGTGACTAGCGGGGGGACCTACGAGCAGTACTTC. This translates into CASSSPGQVTSGGTYEQYF.

The chain is built from TRBV15 and TRBJ2-5; 8 bases match TRBD2. This CDR3 is built from 15 residues. After removal of 8 bases from V and 3 bases from J, the junction contained 11 bases not matched to a gene. Germline V gives CDR1 LNHNV, CDR2 YYDKDF (reference sequence). This chain's CDR3 is CATGLGAGGKETQYF. CDR3 bases: TGTGCCACCGGCCTTGGCGCGGGAGGAAAAGAGACCCAGTACTTC.

J is TRBJ1-2 and V is TRBV7-3, with D maybe TRBD1 (5 bases). The CDR3 is made up of 15 amino acids. The V end was cut by 5 bases, the J end by 7 bases, with 20 bases between. Germline CDR1 SGHTA, CDR2 FQGTGA. This chain's CDR3 is CASSPQGAGRRGYTF. The CDR3 nucleotides are TGTGCCAGCAGCCCTCAGGGCGCAGGTCGGCGTGGCTACACCTTC.

This rearrangement joins TRBV5-6 to TRBJ2-3; 9 positions agree with TRBD2. The CDR3 runs 16 residues. V shed 0 bases, J shed 4 bases, and the junction held 6 bases outside the gene matches. Germline CDR1 reads SGHDT; CDR2 reads YYEEEE. CDR3 loop: CASSLDLAGPSDTQYF. The CDR3 DNA reads as TGTGCCAGCAGCTTGGATCTAGCGGGGCCCTCAGATACGCAGTATTTT.

V usage is TRBV29-1 and J usage is TRBJ2-7; 11 nucleotides line up with TRBD2. The germline CDR1 and CDR2 sequences are SQVTM and ANQGSEA. The CDR3 has 17 amino acids. Unmatched junction bases numbered 13, after V lost 4 bases and J lost 2 bases. The DNA for the CDR3 is TGCAGCGTTGTTAGAGGGACTAGCGGTAACAGGCCCTACGAGCAGTACTTC. This translates into CSVVRGTSGNRPYEQYF.

V usage is TRBV7-6 and J usage is TRBJ1-6; 8 bases are shared with TRBD1. The CDR3 has 14 amino acids. From germline, CDR1 is SGHVS and CDR2 FNYEAQ. The ends lost 3 bases at V and 10 bases at J; junction bases unmatched: 5. In DNA form, the CDR3 reads TGTGCCAGCAGCTTGACAGGGGAGGAGTCACCCCTCCACTTT. It encodes CASSLTGEESPLHF.

The chain links TRBV7-8 to TRBJ1-4; D perhaps matches TRBD1 (6 bases). The V end was cut by 1 base, the J end by 0 bases, with 12 bases between. CDR1 SGHVS and CDR2 FQNEAQ come from the germline V gene. This CDR3 region has 17 residues. The CDR3 DNA follows: TGTGCCAGCAGCTTAGGTTACAGGGTTTCAACTAATGAAAAACTGTTTTTT. Amino acid sequence: CASSLGYRVSTNEKLFF.

This clone was counted between two and nine times. The V gene is TRBV7-9, the J gene TRBJ1-1, with 8 bases that match TRBD1. The CDR3 runs 11 residues. Germline V CDR1 and CDR2: SEHNR, FQNEAQ (reference sequence). The V and J ends lost 5 bases and 11 bases, in that order; junction bases with no gene match: 4. This CDR3 is CASSPGQAAFF. The CDR3 DNA follows: TGTGCCAGCAGCCCGGGACAGGCCGCTTTCTTT.

V is TRBV18 and J is TRBJ1-4; D uncertain. This CDR3 is built from 15 residues. The germline gives CDR1 KGHSH, CDR2 LQKENI. Trimming removed 6 bases at V and 0 bases at J, with 11 bases between. The CDR3 coding sequence is TGTGCCAGCTCCCGAAGGATTGCAACTAATGAAAAACTGTTTTTT. As protein: CASSRRIATNEKLFF.

The chain links TRBV2 to TRBJ2-2; the match to TRBD1 covers 7 bases. Germline V gene lookup returns CDR1 SNHLY and CDR2 FYNNEI. This CDR3 is 15 amino acids long. With V trimmed by 4 bases and J by 2 bases, 4 bases remained unmatched. In DNA, the CDR3 is TGTGCCAGCAGTGGAAGGGGGCGAAACACCGGGGAGCTGTTTTTT. It is translated as CASSGRGRNTGELFF.